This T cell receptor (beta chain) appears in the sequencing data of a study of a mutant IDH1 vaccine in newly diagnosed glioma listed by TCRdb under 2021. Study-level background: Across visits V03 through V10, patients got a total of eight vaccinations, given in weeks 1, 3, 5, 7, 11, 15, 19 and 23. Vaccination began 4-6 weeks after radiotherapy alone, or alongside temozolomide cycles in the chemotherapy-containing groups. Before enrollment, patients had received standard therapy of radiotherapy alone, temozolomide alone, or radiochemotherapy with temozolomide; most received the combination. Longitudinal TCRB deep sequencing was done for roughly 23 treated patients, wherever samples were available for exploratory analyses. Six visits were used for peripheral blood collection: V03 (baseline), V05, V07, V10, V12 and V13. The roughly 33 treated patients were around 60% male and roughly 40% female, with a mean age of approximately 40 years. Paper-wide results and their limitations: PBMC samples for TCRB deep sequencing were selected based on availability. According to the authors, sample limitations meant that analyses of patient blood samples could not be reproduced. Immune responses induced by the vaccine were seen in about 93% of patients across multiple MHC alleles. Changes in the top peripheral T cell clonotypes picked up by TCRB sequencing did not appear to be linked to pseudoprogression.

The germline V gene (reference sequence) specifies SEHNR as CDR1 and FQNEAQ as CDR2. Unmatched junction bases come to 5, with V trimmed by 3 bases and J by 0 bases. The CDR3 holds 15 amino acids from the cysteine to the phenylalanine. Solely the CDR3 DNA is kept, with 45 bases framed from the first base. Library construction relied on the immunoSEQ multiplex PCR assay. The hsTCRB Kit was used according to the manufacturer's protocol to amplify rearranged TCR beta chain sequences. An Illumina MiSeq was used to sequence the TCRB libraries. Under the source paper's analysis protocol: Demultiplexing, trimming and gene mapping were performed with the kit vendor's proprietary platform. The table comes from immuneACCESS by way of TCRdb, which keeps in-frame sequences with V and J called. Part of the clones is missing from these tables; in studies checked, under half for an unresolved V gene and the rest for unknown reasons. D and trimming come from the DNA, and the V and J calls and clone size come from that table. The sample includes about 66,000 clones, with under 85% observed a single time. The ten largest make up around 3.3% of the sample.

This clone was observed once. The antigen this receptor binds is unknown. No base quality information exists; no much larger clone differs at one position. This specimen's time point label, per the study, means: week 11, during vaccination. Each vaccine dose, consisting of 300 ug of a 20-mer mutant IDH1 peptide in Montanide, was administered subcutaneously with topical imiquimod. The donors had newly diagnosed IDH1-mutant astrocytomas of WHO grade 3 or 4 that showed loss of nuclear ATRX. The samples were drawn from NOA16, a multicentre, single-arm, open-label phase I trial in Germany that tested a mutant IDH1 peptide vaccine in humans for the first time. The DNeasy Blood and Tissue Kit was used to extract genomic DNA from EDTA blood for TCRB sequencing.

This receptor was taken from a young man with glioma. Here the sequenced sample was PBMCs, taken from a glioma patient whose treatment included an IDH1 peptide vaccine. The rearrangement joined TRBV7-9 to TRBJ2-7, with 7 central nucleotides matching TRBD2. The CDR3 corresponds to CASSLGTTPSYEQYF. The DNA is TGTGCCAGCAGCTTGGGGACTACTCCCTCCTACGAGCAGTACTTC.